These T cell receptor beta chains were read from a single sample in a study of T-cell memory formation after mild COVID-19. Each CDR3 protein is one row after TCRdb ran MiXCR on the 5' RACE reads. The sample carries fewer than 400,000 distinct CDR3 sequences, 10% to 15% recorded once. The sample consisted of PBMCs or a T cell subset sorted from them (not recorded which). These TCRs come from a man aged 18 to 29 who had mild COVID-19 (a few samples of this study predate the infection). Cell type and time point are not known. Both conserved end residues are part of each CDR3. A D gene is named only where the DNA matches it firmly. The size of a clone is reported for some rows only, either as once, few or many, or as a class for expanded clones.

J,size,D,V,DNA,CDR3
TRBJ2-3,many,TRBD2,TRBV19,TGTGCCAGTACCCCACTAGCGGGGAGGACAGATACGCAGTATTTT,CASTPLAGRTDTQYF
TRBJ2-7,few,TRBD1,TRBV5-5,TGTGCCAGCAGCCCGAGGGACAGGGCCATCTACGAGCAGTACTTC,CASSPRDRAIYEQYF
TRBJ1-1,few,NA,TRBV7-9,TGTGCCAGCAGCTTTGGGCCAGGGGTGAACACTGAAGCTTTCTTT,CASSFGPGVNTEAFF
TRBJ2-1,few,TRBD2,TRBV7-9,TGTGCCAGCAGGCCTAGCGGGGGGGCGTTAGTCGATGAGCAGTTCTTC,CASRPSGGALVDEQFF
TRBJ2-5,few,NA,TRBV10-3,TGTGCCATCAGTGAGTCCGGGGCTTCACGGGAGACCCAGTACTTC,CAISESGASRETQYF
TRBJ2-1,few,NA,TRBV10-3,TGTGCCATCAGTGAGTCGAACTTGTGGGAGTTCTTC,CAISESNLWEFF
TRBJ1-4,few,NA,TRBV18,TGTGCCAGCTCACCAGCTGTTACTAATGAAAAACTGTTTTTT,CASSPAVTNEKLFF
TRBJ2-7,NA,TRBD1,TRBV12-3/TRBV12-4,TGTGCCAGCAGTTCGATACAGGGGACAGAAGCCTACGAGCAGTACTTC,CASSSIQGTEAYEQYF
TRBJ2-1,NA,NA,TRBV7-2,TGTGCCAGCAGCCCGGGACTGTTCAATGAGCAGTTCTTC,CASSPGLFNEQFF
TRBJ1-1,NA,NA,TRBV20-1,TGCAGTGCTATAGGGATGGACACTGAAGCTTTCTTT,CSAIGMDTEAFF
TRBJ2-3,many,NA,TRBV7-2,TGTGCCAGCAGCGTACCAGGGGAACGAGATACGCAGTATTTT,CASSVPGERDTQYF
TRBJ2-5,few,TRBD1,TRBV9,TGTGCCAGCAGCTTAGACAGGGTAGGAGAGACCCAGTACTTC,CASSLDRVGETQYF
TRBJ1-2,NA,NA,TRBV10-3,TGTGCCATCAGTGACAGGGGACTCCACTATGGCTACACCTTC,CAISDRGLHYGYTF
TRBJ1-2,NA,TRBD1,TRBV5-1,TGCGCCAGCAGCTTGCTGACAGGGGCCGGCTACACCTTC,CASSLLTGAGYTF
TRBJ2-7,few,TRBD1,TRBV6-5,TGTGCCAGCAGTTTCGGGACAGGGGCCTACGAGCAGTACTTC,CASSFGTGAYEQYF
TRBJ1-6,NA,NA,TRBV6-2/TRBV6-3,TGTGCCAGCAGACCAGCGGGACGGCCCGGAACCCTCCACTTT,CASRPAGRPGTLHF
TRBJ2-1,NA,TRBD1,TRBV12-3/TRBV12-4,TGTGCCAGCAGTCCCCGAGGGACAGCGGCTTACAATGAGCAGTTCTTC,CASSPRGTAAYNEQFF
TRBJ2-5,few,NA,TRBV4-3,TGCGCCAGCAGCCATGGGGTTCGGGAGACCCAGTACTTC,CASSHGVRETQYF
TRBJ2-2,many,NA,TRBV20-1,TGCAGTGCTAGTCCCGGCGGGGAGCTGTTTTTT,CSASPGGELFF
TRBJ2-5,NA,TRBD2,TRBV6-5,TGTGCCAGCAGTTACTCCGGGGGGGCCGGGGAGACCCAGTACTTC,CASSYSGGAGETQYF
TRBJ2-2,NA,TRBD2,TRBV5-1,TGCGCCAGCAGCTCACCGTCTAGCGGAGAGAACACCGGGGAGCTGTTTTTT,CASSSPSSGENTGELFF
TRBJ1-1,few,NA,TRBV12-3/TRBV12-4,TGTGCCAGCAGTTTAGAGCGGGGACCCGTTGAAGCTTTCTTT,CASSLERGPVEAFF
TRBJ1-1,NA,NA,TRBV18,TGTGCCAGCTCACTTTTTAACACTGAAGCTTTCTTT,CASSLFNTEAFF
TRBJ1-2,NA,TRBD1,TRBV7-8,TGTGCCAGCAGCCCGGGACAGTTTAACTATGGCTACACCTTC,CASSPGQFNYGYTF
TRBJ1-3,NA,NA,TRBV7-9,TGTGCCAGCAGCTCCCGAGCGGGGCCTGGAAACACCATATATTTT,CASSSRAGPGNTIYF
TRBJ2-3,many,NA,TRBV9,TGTGCCAGCAGCCCACGGAGGGGGGCAGCGTACTTCACAGATACGCAGTATTTT,CASSPRRGAAYFTDTQYF
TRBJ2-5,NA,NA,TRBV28,TGTGCCAGCAGTCACGGGACTTTCCAAGAGACCCAGTACTTC,CASSHGTFQETQYF
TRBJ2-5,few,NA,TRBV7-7,TGTGCCAGCAGCTTACTGGCGCTCGAGACCCAGTACTTC,CASSLLALETQYF
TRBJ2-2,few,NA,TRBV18,TGTGCCAGCTCACCACCAGGGTGGACCGGGGAGCTGTTTTTT,CASSPPGWTGELFF
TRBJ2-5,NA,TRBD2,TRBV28,TGTGCCAGCTTCGGGGGGGCGGGAGAGACCCAGTACTTC,CASFGGAGETQYF
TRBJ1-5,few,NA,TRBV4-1,TGCGCCAGCAGCCACCTCCCGGCGGGACACTCCAATCAGCCCCAGCATTTT,CASSHLPAGHSNQPQHF
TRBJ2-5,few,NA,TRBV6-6,TGTGCCAGCAGTCGCCCAATGGGGAGAGAGACCCAGTACTTC,CASSRPMGRETQYF
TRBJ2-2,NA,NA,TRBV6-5,TGTGCCAGCAGTTACGGCTTAGGGACGGGACCCACCGGGGAGCTGTTTTTT,CASSYGLGTGPTGELFF
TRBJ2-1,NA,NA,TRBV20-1,TGCAGTGCTAGAGATCTGGGGTCGGGGAATGAGCAGTTCTTC,CSARDLGSGNEQFF
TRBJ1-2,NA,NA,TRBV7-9,TGTGCCAGCAGCTTAAAGACCCCGGTATATGGCTACACCTTC,CASSLKTPVYGYTF
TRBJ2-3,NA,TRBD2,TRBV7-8,TGTGCCAGCAGCTTTCCGCGGACTAGCGGGGGGTACACAGATACGCAGTATTTT,CASSFPRTSGGYTDTQYF
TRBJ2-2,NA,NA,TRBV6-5,TGTGCCAGCAGGACGACTAAGAACACCGGGGAGCTGTTTTTT,CASRTTKNTGELFF
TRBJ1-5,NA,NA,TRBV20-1,TGCAGTGCCGCCGGACAGCCCAATCAGCCCCAGCATTTT,CSAAGQPNQPQHF
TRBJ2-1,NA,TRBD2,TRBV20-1,TGCAGTGCTAGAGATTCGGCGGGGGGGCTGGGATACAATGAGCAGTTCTTC,CSARDSAGGLGYNEQFF
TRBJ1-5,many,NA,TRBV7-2,TGTGCCAGCAGCTTGGCAGGGCCCAATCAGCCCCAGCATTTT,CASSLAGPNQPQHF
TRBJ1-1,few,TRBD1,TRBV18,TGTGCCAGCTCCTACGGACAGGGGGAAACTGAAGCTTTCTTT,CASSYGQGETEAFF
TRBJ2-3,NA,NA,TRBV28,TGTGCCAGCAGCCCTCCAGCCAAGTCTGATGATACGCAGTATTTT,CASSPPAKSDDTQYF
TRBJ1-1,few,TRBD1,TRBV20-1,TGCAGTGCTAGAGTCCGACAGGGGTGGACTGAAGCTTTCTTT,CSARVRQGWTEAFF
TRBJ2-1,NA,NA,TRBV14,TGTGCCAGCAGCCAAGTCTTGGGGGTTGGAGCCTACAATGAGCAGTTCTTC,CASSQVLGVGAYNEQFF
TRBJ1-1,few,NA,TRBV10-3,TGTGCCATCAGAGGAGACAGATGGAACACTGAAGCTTTCTTT,CAIRGDRWNTEAFF
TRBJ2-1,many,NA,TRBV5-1,TGCGCCAGCAGCTCCCGGGAGCTAGGGCCAAATTCCCTCGTCTACAATGAGCAGTTCTTC,CASSSRELGPNSLVYNEQFF
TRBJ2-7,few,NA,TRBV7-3,TGTGCCAGCAGCAACGGCCGGGGGTCAACCTACGAGCAGTACTTC,CASSNGRGSTYEQYF
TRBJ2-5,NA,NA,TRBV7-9,TGTGCCAGCAGCAGAGAATCTACCGCTAGGCCAGGGGCTGCGGGGACCCAGTACTTC,CASSRESTARPGAAGTQYF
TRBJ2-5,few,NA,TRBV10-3,TGTGCCATCAGCGGGACACAAGAGACCCAGTACTTC,CAISGTQETQYF
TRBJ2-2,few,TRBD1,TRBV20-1,TGCAGTGCTTGGGGGACAGGGGGGAACACCGGGGAGCTGTTTTTT,CSAWGTGGNTGELFF
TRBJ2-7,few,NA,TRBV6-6,TGTGCCACCCGGAGGGGGGCTCCGGAGCAGTACTTC,CATRRGAPEQYF
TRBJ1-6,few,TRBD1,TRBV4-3,TGCGCCAGCAGCCAAACACAGGGGGATAATTCACCCCTCCACTTT,CASSQTQGDNSPLHF
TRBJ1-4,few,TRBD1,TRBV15,TGTGCCACCAGCAGCCGGGACAGGGGGCATGAAAAACTGTTTTTT,CATSSRDRGHEKLFF
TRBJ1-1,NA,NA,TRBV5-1,TGCGCCAGCAGCTTGGGGCAGGGTGGAGTCCTGAACACTGAAGCTTTCTTT,CASSLGQGGVLNTEAFF
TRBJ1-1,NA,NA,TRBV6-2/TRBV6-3,TGTGCCAGCAGAACCGACAGCTTGGACACTGAAGCTTTCTTT,CASRTDSLDTEAFF
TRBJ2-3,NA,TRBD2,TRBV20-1,TGCAGTGCACCGTTAGCGGGGGGGAATGGAGATACGCAGTATTTT,CSAPLAGGNGDTQYF
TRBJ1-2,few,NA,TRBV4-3,TGCGCCAGCAGCCAAGATTTGGGGGCCGGGGGCTACACCTTC,CASSQDLGAGGYTF
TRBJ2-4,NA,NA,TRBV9,TGTGCCAGCAGCCCAAAAAACATTCAGTACTTC,CASSPKNIQYF